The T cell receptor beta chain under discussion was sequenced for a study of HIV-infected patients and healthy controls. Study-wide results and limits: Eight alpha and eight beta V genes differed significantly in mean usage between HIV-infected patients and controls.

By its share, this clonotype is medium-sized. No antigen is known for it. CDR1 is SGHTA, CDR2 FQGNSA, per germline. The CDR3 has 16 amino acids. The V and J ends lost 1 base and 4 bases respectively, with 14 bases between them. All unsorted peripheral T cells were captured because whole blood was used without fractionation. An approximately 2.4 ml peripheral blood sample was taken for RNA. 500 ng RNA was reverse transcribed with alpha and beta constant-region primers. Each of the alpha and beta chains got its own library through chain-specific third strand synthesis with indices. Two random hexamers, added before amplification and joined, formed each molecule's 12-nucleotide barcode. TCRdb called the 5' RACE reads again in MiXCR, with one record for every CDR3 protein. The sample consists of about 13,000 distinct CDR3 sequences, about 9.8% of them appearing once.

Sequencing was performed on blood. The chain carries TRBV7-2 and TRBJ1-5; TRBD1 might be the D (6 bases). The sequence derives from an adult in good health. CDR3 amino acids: CASSLEAARGNQPQHF. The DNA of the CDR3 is TGTGCCAGCAGCTTAGAAGCAGCTAGGGGGAATCAGCCCCAGCATTTT.